This T cell receptor (beta chain) came from a study of glioma-infiltrating T cells after dendritic cell vaccination. Up to about 2 ug genomic DNA was used for TCRB CDR3 amplification. The primer mix had 60 V beta and 13 J beta primers. The data were produced by immunoSEQ multiplex PCR, yet TCRdb's version contains in-frame clones alone and is incomplete. The sample lists about 67,000 clones, 81% occurring once. General observations from the study: No direct clonality-survival link was found; a diverse polyclonal response may matter.

Comments on this clone: The antigen remains unidentified.

V lost 0 bases to trimming and J lost 11 bases; unmatched junction nucleotides: 15. Germline CDR1 and CDR2: LGHNA and YSLEER. The CDR3 spans 16 residues. The sample in question was blood, obtained before dendritic cell vaccination. The J gene is TRBJ2-7, the V gene TRBV4-3; 8 nucleotides match TRBD1. This TCR came from a human donor with glioblastoma. CDR3 DNA sequence: TGCGCCAGCAGCCAAGATATTGGTACAGGGGGGACGGTGAAGTACTTC. Residues: CASSQDIGTGGTVKYF.